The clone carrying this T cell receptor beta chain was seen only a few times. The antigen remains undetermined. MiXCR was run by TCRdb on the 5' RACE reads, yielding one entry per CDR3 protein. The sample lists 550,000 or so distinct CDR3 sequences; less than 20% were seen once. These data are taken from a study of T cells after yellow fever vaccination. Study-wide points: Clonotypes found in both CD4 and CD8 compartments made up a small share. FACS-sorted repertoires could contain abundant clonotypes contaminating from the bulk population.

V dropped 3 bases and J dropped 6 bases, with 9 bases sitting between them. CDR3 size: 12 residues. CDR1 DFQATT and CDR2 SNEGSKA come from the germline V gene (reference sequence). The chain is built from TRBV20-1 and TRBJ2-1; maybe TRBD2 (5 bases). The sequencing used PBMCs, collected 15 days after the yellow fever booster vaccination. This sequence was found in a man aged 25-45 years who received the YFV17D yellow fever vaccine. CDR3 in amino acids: CSARITSNEQFF. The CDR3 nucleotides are TGCAGTGCTAGGATCACTAGCAATGAGCAGTTCTTC.